Listed below are T cell receptor beta chains from one sample, sequenced in a study of long-term antiretroviral therapy in people with HIV. Generated by immunoSEQ multiplex PCR, the TCRdb table keeps only in-frame clones and is missing some. The repertoire holds about 24,000 clones, approximately 80% seen once, with more than 13% in the top ten. The specimen was unsorted PBMCs, collected about 4.1 years after starting antiretroviral therapy. Receptors were obtained from a man aged 25 to 40 with HIV. Each CDR3 is given with its conserved first and last residue. The D gene is left open where the match is weak. Clone size is given for some rows only: seen once, a few or many times, or a class if the clone is expanded.

size: -; V: TRBV29-1; D: -; J: TRBJ2-3; DNA: TGCAGCGTTGCGGCAGGGGCCGTCACAGATACGCAGTATTTT; CDR3: CSVAAGAVTDTQYF
size: -; V: TRBV19; D: -; J: TRBJ1-2; DNA: TGTGCCAGTAGTATAGATCCGGGACCGGGCTATGGCTACACCTTC; CDR3: CASSIDPGPGYGYTF
size: -; V: TRBV18; D: TRBD2; J: TRBJ2-1; DNA: TGTGCCAGCTCACCACCGGGACTAGCGGGGGGAAACAATGAGCAGTTCTTC; CDR3: CASSPPGLAGGNNEQFF
size: -; V: TRBV30; D: TRBD1; J: TRBJ2-7; DNA: TGTGCCTGGAGTGCAGGGGGCAAAGCCTACGAGCAGTACTTC; CDR3: CAWSAGGKAYEQYF
size: -; V: TRBV5-6; D: -; J: TRBJ2-1; DNA: TGTGCCAGCAGCTTGGCCCGGACTGATTCTCTCTTC; CDR3: CASSLARTDSLF
size: -; V: TRBV6-6; D: -; J: TRBJ2-1; DNA: TGTGCCAGCAGTTACTCGGACTACCCCTACAATGAGCAGTTCTTC; CDR3: CASSYSDYPYNEQFF
size: -; V: TRBV29-1; D: -; J: TRBJ1-4; DNA: TGCAGCGTACCAAACCCAGACGGGGCAAATGAAAAACTGTTTTTT; CDR3: CSVPNPDGANEKLFF
size: -; V: TRBV7-9; D: -; J: TRBJ2-7; DNA: TGTGCCAGCAGCCCGAGTGTGACTCACGAGCAGTACTTC; CDR3: CASSPSVTHEQYF
size: few; V: TRBV7-9; D: -; J: TRBJ1-2; DNA: TGTGCCAGCACCCTGGGGGGGCTCTATGGCTACACCTTC; CDR3: CASTLGGLYGYTF
size: -; V: TRBV7-9; D: TRBD1; J: TRBJ1-5; DNA: TGTGCCAGCAGCTTAGTGGGCCGACAGGGGAATCAGCCCCAGCATTTT; CDR3: CASSLVGRQGNQPQHF
size: -; V: TRBV27; D: TRBD1; J: TRBJ2-1; DNA: TGTGCCAGCAGTTTGTTTTGGGGACAGGGGCTCGGTGAGCAGTTCTTC; CDR3: CASSLFWGQGLGEQFF
size: -; V: TRBV9; D: TRBD1; J: TRBJ2-6; DNA: TGTGCCAGCAGCACGGACAGGGGAAGCTCTGGGGCCAACGTCCTGACTTTC; CDR3: CASSTDRGSSGANVLTF
size: -; V: TRBV27; D: TRBD2; J: TRBJ2-5; DNA: TGTGCCAGCATGATGTGGAGCGGGGGCCAAGAGACCCAGTACTTC; CDR3: CASMMWSGGQETQYF
size: few; V: TRBV4-3; D: -; J: TRBJ2-2; DNA: TGCGCCAGCAGCCCAGGGGCCGGGGAGCTGTTTTTT; CDR3: CASSPGAGELFF
size: -; V: TRBV7-2; D: TRBD1; J: TRBJ1-1; DNA: TGTGCCAGCAGCCTCACCAGGGGGCAGGATACTGAAGCTTTCTTT; CDR3: CASSLTRGQDTEAFF
size: -; V: TRBV4-1; D: -; J: TRBJ2-4; DNA: TGCGCCAGCAGCCAAGAGTTTCTGAGCGGTGGGGCGATAGGGACTCAGTACTTC; CDR3: CASSQEFLSGGAIGTQYF
size: -; V: TRBV19; D: -; J: TRBJ2-7; DNA: TGTGCCAGTAGCTCAGGCGGTGGGCAAGTGCAGTACTTC; CDR3: CASSSGGGQVQYF
size: -; V: TRBV16; D: -; J: TRBJ2-7; DNA: TGTGCCAGCAGCCAATCGGGCCAGGGGCCCTACGAGCAGTACTTC; CDR3: CASSQSGQGPYEQYF
size: -; V: TRBV19; D: -; J: TRBJ2-3; DNA: TGTGCCAGTAGTATGTTTTTACGGAGGTCCACAGATACGCAGTATTTT; CDR3: CASSMFLRRSTDTQYF
size: few; V: TRBV29-1; D: -; J: TRBJ1-1; DNA: TGCAGCGTTGATTACCAGAACACTGAAGCTTTCTTT; CDR3: CSVDYQNTEAFF
size: -; V: TRBV21-1; D: -; J: TRBJ2-1; DNA: TGTGCCAGCAGCAACGGACTAGCGGGATTGGGGCCTCACAATGAGCAGTTCTTC; CDR3: CASSNGLAGLGPHNEQFF
size: -; V: TRBV30; D: TRBD1; J: TRBJ1-1; DNA: TGTGCCTGTCACCGAGGACAGGGGTCTTTCGCTTTCTTT; CDR3: CACHRGQGSFAFF
size: -; V: TRBV6-4; D: -; J: TRBJ2-1; DNA: TGTGCCAGCAGTGAGGCTAGTTTTAGTGAGCAGTTCTTC; CDR3: CASSEASFSEQFF
size: -; V: TRBV5-1; D: -; J: TRBJ2-1; DNA: TGCGCCAGCAGCTTGACAGGGATACCCTACAATGAGCAGTTCTTC; CDR3: CASSLTGIPYNEQFF
size: -; V: TRBV7-9; D: TRBD1; J: TRBJ2-2; DNA: TGTGCCATCCGGCGAGAACAGGGGGCGCTCACCGGGGAGCTGTTTTTT; CDR3: CAIRREQGALTGELFF
size: -; V: TRBV4-1; D: TRBD2; J: TRBJ2-7; DNA: TGCGCCAGCAGCCAAGAATCGAGGGAGGGTTACGAGCAGTACTTC; CDR3: CASSQESREGYEQYF
size: few; V: TRBV7-8; D: -; J: TRBJ1-5; DNA: TGTGCCAGCAGCGCAGGGACCGCCCGCCTGCCCCAGCATTTT; CDR3: CASSAGTARLPQHF
size: -; V: TRBV9; D: TRBD1; J: TRBJ2-2; DNA: TGTGCCAGCAGCGTACAGGGGGACACCGGGGAGCTGTTTTTT; CDR3: CASSVQGDTGELFF
size: -; V: TRBV7-3; D: -; J: TRBJ2-5; DNA: TGTGCCAGCAGCTTAACCCCATTAGTAGGAGAGACCCAGTACTTC; CDR3: CASSLTPLVGETQYF
size: -; V: TRBV6-5; D: -; J: TRBJ2-3; DNA: TGTGCCAGCAGTGACCCTTTAGGGCCAGATACGCAGTATTTT; CDR3: CASSDPLGPDTQYF
size: -; V: TRBV18; D: -; J: TRBJ1-1; DNA: TGTGCCAGCTCACTTCGGACAGTATTGAACACTGAAGCTTTCTTT; CDR3: CASSLRTVLNTEAFF
size: -; V: TRBV30; D: TRBD1; J: TRBJ1-2; DNA: TGTGCCTTTGAAAAGGGGGCCTACTATGGCTACACCTTC; CDR3: CAFEKGAYYGYTF
size: once; V: TRBV9; D: -; J: TRBJ2-7; DNA: TGTGCCAGCAGCCCAACCCGGTCGGCTTCCTACGAGCAGTACTTC; CDR3: CASSPTRSASYEQYF
size: once; V: TRBV9; D: -; J: TRBJ2-3; DNA: TGTGCCAGCAGACAACGACATGCCACAGATACGCAGTATTTT; CDR3: CASRQRHATDTQYF
size: -; V: TRBV2; D: -; J: TRBJ1-2; DNA: TGTGCCAGCAGTGAAACCGTAATGAACTATGGCTACACCTTC; CDR3: CASSETVMNYGYTF
size: once; V: TRBV2; D: TRBD1; J: TRBJ2-7; DNA: TGTGCCAGCACCCCGTACTTCAGACAGGGGGTCTACGAGCAGTACTTC; CDR3: CASTPYFRQGVYEQYF
size: -; V: TRBV19; D: TRBD1; J: TRBJ1-2; DNA: TGTGCCAGCAAGGACAGGGGGCTGAGTGACTATGGCTACACCTTC; CDR3: CASKDRGLSDYGYTF
size: -; V: TRBV7-2; D: -; J: TRBJ2-7; DNA: TGTGCCAGCAGCTTAGGCGTCGGAGCGGCATTCCGCTACGAGCAGTACTTC; CDR3: CASSLGVGAAFRYEQYF